Listed below are T cell receptor beta chains from one sample, sequenced in a study of T cell changes during pregnancy in multiple sclerosis. Generated by immunoSEQ multiplex PCR, the TCRdb table keeps only in-frame clones and is missing some. Among approximately 100,000 clones, approximately 92% were seen once, and the ten largest hold about 4.5%. Here the sequenced sample was peripheral blood, taken in the first trimester of pregnancy. The receptors originated from a female donor with multiple sclerosis, enrolled in a pregnancy study. Both conserved end residues are part of each CDR3. The D gene is left open where the match is weak. The size field is filled for only some rows; it gives once, few, many or a size class.

D gene | J gene | V gene | clone size | CDR3 DNA | CDR3 protein
NA | TRBJ1-5 | TRBV2 | NA | TGTGCCAGCAGTGTGTTGGGGCAGGGCGGACAGCCCCAGCATTTT | CASSVLGQGGQPQHF
TRBD1 | TRBJ1-5 | TRBV15 | NA | TGTGCCACCAGCAGAGATGACGACAGGGGGCTTGGGGGCAATCAGCCCCAGCATTTT | CATSRDDDRGLGGNQPQHF
NA | TRBJ2-3 | TRBV7-9 | NA | TGTGCCAGCACGCCCCACGGAGAAGGGGGAACCACAGATACGCAGTATTTT | CASTPHGEGGTTDTQYF
NA | TRBJ1-5 | TRBV11-2 | NA | TGTGCCAGCAGTCGTCTCGGGGGACCCACCGAGCCCCAGCATTTT | CASSRLGGPTEPQHF
TRBD1 | TRBJ2-3 | TRBV5-6 | NA | TGTGCCAGCAGCTTGTGGGCAGGGGGCGACAGGGCAGATACGCAGTATTTT | CASSLWAGGDRADTQYF
NA | TRBJ2-1 | TRBV6-5 | NA | TGTGCCAGCAGTTCTACGGGTGAGCAGTTCTTC | CASSSTGEQFF
TRBD2 | TRBJ2-7 | TRBV30 | NA | TGTGCCTGGAGTGGTGGGGCGGGGGGCTACGAGCAGTACTTC | CAWSGGAGGYEQYF
TRBD1 | TRBJ2-1 | TRBV13 | NA | TGTGCCAGCAGGGAAGACAGGGGGGCCTACAATGAGCAGTTCTTC | CASREDRGAYNEQFF
NA | TRBJ1-2 | TRBV20-1 | NA | TGCAGTGCCCCGAGGGATGGCTACACCTTC | CSAPRDGYTF
NA | TRBJ2-1 | TRBV21-1 | once | TGTGCCAGCACTTACAATGAGCAGTTCTTC | CASTYNEQFF
NA | TRBJ1-1 | TRBV5-5 | NA | TGTGCCAGCAGCTTGGCAGGGAGGGACACTGAAGCTTTCTTT | CASSLAGRDTEAFF
TRBD1 | TRBJ1-2 | TRBV2 | NA | TGTGCCAGCAGTTATGACAGGGAGTACACCTTC | CASSYDREYTF
NA | TRBJ1-1 | TRBV5-6 | NA | TGTGCCAGCAGTGGTGGGGGCTTTGAAGCTTTCTTT | CASSGGGFEAFF
NA | TRBJ2-1 | TRBV19 | NA | TGTGCCACCCTAGACGGATCCTCCTACAATGAGCAGTTCTTC | CATLDGSSYNEQFF
NA | TRBJ1-3 | TRBV6-1 | NA | TGTGCCAGCAGTGGGGCAGGGTTGGGAAACACCATATATTTT | CASSGAGLGNTIYF
NA | TRBJ1-2 | TRBV7-2 | NA | TGTGCCAGCAGCTTGGGGGGGGCTCGGTTTGGCTACACCTTC | CASSLGGARFGYTF
NA | TRBJ1-1 | TRBV7-9 | NA | TGTGCCAGCACCTCCATTACAACAGGGTGGAACACTGAAGCTTTCTTT | CASTSITTGWNTEAFF
NA | TRBJ2-7 | TRBV18 | NA | TGTGCCAGCTCACCATTGGAACAGGTTACCTCCTACGAGCAGTACTTC | CASSPLEQVTSYEQYF
NA | TRBJ2-7 | TRBV11-2 | NA | TGTGCCAGCAGCTTAGTTGAGCCTAACGAGCAGTACTTC | CASSLVEPNEQYF
TRBD2 | TRBJ2-1 | TRBV19 | NA | TGTGCCAGTAGTATTGGGGGGGGGTACAATGAGCAGTTCTTC | CASSIGGGYNEQFF
NA | TRBJ2-1 | TRBV7-6 | NA | TGTGCCTCAGGACGGACTGGCTACAATGAGCAGTTCTTC | CASGRTGYNEQFF
NA | TRBJ2-3 | TRBV5-4 | once | TGTGCCAGCAGCTTGGATGGTAGCGAGGTTTCAGATACGCAGTATTTT | CASSLDGSEVSDTQYF
TRBD1 | TRBJ1-1 | TRBV27 | NA | TGTGCCAGCAGCCTTGACAGGGCTTATGGCACTGAAGCTTTCTTT | CASSLDRAYGTEAFF
TRBD2 | TRBJ2-3 | TRBV19 | NA | TGTGCCAGTAGTCTCGGACTAGCGGGGTCTCCCACAGATACGCAGTATTTT | CASSLGLAGSPTDTQYF
NA | TRBJ2-7 | TRBV23-1 | NA | TGCGCCAGCAGCCCGGGGGAGAGCTCCTACGAGCAGTACTTC | CASSPGESSYEQYF
TRBD1 | TRBJ2-7 | TRBV19 | NA | TGTGCCAGTAGCATGGACAGGTCCTACGAGCAGTACTTC | CASSMDRSYEQYF
NA | TRBJ1-1 | TRBV19 | NA | TGTGCCAGTAGTATAGGAAACACCGCTTTCTTT | CASSIGNTAFF
NA | TRBJ2-1 | TRBV4-2 | once | TGTGCCAGCAGCCACCCGGGGATCGATGAGCAGTTCTTC | CASSHPGIDEQFF
NA | TRBJ2-1 | TRBV5-1 | NA | TGCGCCAGCAGGTCAGGGTACAATGAGCAGTTCTTC | CASRSGYNEQFF
NA | TRBJ2-1 | TRBV11-2 | NA | TGTGCCAGCAGCTTACAGGCCCTGTCCTACAATGAGCAGTTCTTC | CASSLQALSYNEQFF
TRBD1 | TRBJ1-2 | TRBV6-5 | NA | TGTGCCAGCAGTACCATACCGGGACAGCCCTACACCTTC | CASSTIPGQPYTF
NA | TRBJ2-1 | TRBV9 | NA | TGTGCCAGCAGCCCCAGGGAAAATGAGCAGTTCTTC | CASSPRENEQFF
NA | TRBJ1-2 | TRBV18 | NA | TGTGCCAGCTCCCTATCGACGGGGAACTATGGCTACACCTTC | CASSLSTGNYGYTF
NA | TRBJ1-4 | TRBV6-1 | NA | TGTGCCAGCAGTCGGAGGGGTTTGGATGAAAAACTGTTTTTT | CASSRRGLDEKLFF
NA | TRBJ2-2 | TRBV5-6 | once | TGTGCCAGCAGCTTGGTGGGAGACGTTCCTACCGGGGAGCTGTTTTTT | CASSLVGDVPTGELFF
TRBD2 | TRBJ2-7 | TRBV5-1 | NA | TGCGCCAGCAGCTTAACTAGCGGCTACTACGAGCAGTACTTC | CASSLTSGYYEQYF
NA | TRBJ1-1 | TRBV4-1 | NA | TGCGCCAGCAGCCCCCAGACAGGGAACACTGAAGCTTTCTTT | CASSPQTGNTEAFF